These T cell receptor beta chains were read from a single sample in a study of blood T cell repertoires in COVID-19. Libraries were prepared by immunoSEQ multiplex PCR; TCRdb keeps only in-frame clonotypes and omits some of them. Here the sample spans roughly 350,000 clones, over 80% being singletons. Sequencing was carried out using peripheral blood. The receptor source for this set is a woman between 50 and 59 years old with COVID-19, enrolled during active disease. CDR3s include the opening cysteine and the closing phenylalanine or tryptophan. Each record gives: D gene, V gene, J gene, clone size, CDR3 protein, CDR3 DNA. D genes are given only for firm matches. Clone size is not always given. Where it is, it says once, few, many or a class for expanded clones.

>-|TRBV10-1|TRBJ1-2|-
CASSEQGQPTGYTF
TGCGCCAGCAGTGAGCAAGGACAGCCGACCGGCTACACCTTC
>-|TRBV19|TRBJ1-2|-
CASSPEGGRNYGYTF
TGTGCCAGTAGTCCCGAGGGGGGGAGGAACTATGGCTACACCTTC
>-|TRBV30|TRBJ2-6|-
CAWTAGGGANVLTF
TGTGCCTGGACAGCCGGCGGTGGGGCCAACGTCCTGACTTTC
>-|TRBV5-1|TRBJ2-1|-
CASSPTDSSYNEQFF
TGCGCCAGCAGCCCAACGGACAGCTCCTACAATGAGCAGTTCTTC
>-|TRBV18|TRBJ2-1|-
CASSPSPRVPEQFF
TGTGCCAGCTCACCATCCCCCAGGGTACCTGAGCAGTTCTTC
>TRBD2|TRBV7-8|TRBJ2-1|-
CASSLDPLGAGGNNEQFF
TGTGCCAGCAGCTTAGATCCTTTGGGAGCGGGAGGAAACAATGAGCAGTTCTTC
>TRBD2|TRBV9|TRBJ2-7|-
CASSVRSGGPPYEQYF
TGTGCCAGCAGCGTACGCTCGGGAGGGCCCCCCTACGAGCAGTACTTC
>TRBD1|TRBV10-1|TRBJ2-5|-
CASSEDRVQETQYF
TGCGCCAGCAGTGAGGACAGGGTACAAGAGACCCAGTACTTC
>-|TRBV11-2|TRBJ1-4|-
CASTRVLDEKLFF
TGTGCCAGCACCCGGGTGCTAGATGAAAAACTGTTTTTT
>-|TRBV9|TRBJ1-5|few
CASSVVGRDRDQPQHF
TGTGCCAGCAGCGTAGTCGGCAGGGATAGGGATCAGCCCCAGCATTTT
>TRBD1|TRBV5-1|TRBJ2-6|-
CASSGGTGQPISGANVLTF
TGCGCCAGCAGCGGGGGGACAGGTCAACCCATCTCTGGGGCCAACGTCCTGACTTTC
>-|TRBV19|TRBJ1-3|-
CASRTQGSGNTIYF
TGTGCCAGCAGAACACAGGGTTCTGGAAACACCATATATTTT
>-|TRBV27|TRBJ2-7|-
CASSLSSFSYEQYF
TGTGCCAGCAGTTTATCTTCCTTCTCCTACGAGCAGTACTTC
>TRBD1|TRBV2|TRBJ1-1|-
CASWGQGNTEAFF
TGTGCCAGCTGGGGACAGGGGAACACTGAAGCTTTCTTT
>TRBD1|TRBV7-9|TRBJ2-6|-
CASSPWTGASSGANVLTF
TGTGCCAGCAGCCCTTGGACAGGGGCCTCCTCTGGGGCCAACGTCCTGACTTTC
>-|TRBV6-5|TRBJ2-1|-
CASSNGQSREQFF
TGTGCCAGCAGCAATGGCCAATCCCGTGAGCAGTTCTTC
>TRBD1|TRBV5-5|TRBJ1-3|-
CASSLNIDRGGNTIYF
TGTGCCAGCAGCTTGAATATTGACAGGGGTGGAAACACCATATATTTT
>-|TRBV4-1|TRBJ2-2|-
CASSQDLRGGTGELFF
TGCGCCAGCAGCCAAGATTTGCGGGGTGGGACCGGGGAGCTGTTTTTT
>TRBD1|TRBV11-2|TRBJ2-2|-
CASSLAGGLGELFF
TGTGCCAGCAGCTTAGCAGGGGGCCTCGGGGAGCTGTTTTTT
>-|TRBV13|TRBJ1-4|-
CASISTGGSATNEKLFF
TGTGCCAGCATCTCAACGGGAGGGTCGGCAACTAATGAAAAACTGTTTTTT
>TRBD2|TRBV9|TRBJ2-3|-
CASSVARGTSGYTDTQYF
TGTGCCAGCAGCGTAGCCAGGGGGACTAGCGGGTACACAGATACGCAGTATTTT
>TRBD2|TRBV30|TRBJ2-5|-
CAWSVLSSGQETQYF
TGTGCCTGGAGTGTACTGTCTAGCGGACAAGAGACCCAGTACTTC
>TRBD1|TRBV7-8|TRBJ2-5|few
CASSSPGQGGETQYF
TGTGCCAGCAGCTCCCCGGGACAGGGGGGAGAGACCCAGTACTTC
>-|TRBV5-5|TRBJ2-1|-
CASSFDGSSYNEQFF
TGTGCCAGCAGCTTTGACGGGAGTTCCTACAATGAGCAGTTCTTC
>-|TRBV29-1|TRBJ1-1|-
CSVQDNMNTEAFF
TGCAGCGTCCAGGACAACATGAACACTGAAGCTTTCTTT
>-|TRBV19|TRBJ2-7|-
CASSIEVQAPYEQYF
TGTGCCAGTAGTATAGAGGTCCAGGCGCCCTACGAGCAGTACTTC
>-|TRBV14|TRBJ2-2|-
CASSPQGGSGELFF
TGTGCCAGCAGCCCACAGGGCGGGTCCGGGGAGCTGTTTTTT
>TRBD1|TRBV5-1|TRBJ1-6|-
CASSLGDSNNSPLHF
TGCGCCAGCAGCTTGGGGGACAGCAATAATTCACCCCTCCACTTT
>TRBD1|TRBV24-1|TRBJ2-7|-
CATANSGQNYEQYF
TGTGCCACCGCAAACTCGGGACAGAACTACGAGCAGTACTTC
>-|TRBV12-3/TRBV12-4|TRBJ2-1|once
CASRYRREQFF
TGTGCCAGCAGGTACAGGCGAGAGCAGTTCTTC
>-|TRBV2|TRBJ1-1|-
CASSDGGMNTEAFF
TGTGCCAGCAGTGATGGAGGAATGAACACTGAAGCTTTCTTT
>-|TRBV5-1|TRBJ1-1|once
CASSLTTTNTEAFF
TGCGCCAGCAGCTTGACTACGACGAACACTGAAGCTTTCTTT
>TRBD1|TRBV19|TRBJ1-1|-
CASSRLKLQGQGGTEAFF
TGTGCCAGTAGCCGATTAAAACTCCAAGGACAGGGCGGCACTGAAGCTTTCTTT
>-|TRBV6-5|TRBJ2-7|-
CASSFPTGNVYEQYF
TGTGCCAGCAGTTTTCCCACAGGGAACGTCTACGAGCAGTACTTC
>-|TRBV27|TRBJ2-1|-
CASSLKRGISYNEQFF
TGTGCCAGCAGTTTAAAAAGGGGCATCTCCTACAATGAGCAGTTCTTC
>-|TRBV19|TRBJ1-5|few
CASSRRNKTGWSNQPQHF
TGTGCCAGTAGTAGAAGGAACAAAACAGGGTGGAGCAATCAGCCCCAGCATTTT
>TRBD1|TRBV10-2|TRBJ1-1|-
CASSGQGNTEAFF
TGCGCCAGCAGCGGACAGGGCAACACTGAAGCTTTCTTT
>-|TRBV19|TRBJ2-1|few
CASSHGRTYNEQFF
TGTGCCAGTAGTCACGGGAGAACCTACAATGAGCAGTTCTTC
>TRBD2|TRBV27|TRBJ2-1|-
CASSLGSGSWSEQFF
TGTGCCAGCAGTTTAGGGAGCGGGAGTTGGAGTGAGCAGTTCTTC
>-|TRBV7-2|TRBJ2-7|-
CASSSVYEQYF
TGTGCCAGCAGCTCGGTATACGAGCAGTACTTC
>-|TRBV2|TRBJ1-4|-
CASCRDTKEKLFF
TGTGCCAGCTGTCGGGACACAAAGGAAAAACTGTTTTTT
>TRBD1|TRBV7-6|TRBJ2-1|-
CASSSTGSVSYNEQFF
TGTGCCAGCAGCTCGACAGGGTCTGTCTCCTACAATGAGCAGTTCTTC
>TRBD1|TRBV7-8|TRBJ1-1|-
CASSLRAPGQSNTEAFF
TGTGCCAGCAGCCTTAGAGCTCCGGGACAGTCGAACACTGAAGCTTTCTTT
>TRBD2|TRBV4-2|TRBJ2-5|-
CASSRTSGSSETQYF
TGTGCCAGCAGCCGGACTAGCGGGAGTAGCGAGACCCAGTACTTC
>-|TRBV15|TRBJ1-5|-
CATSPGGQPQHF
TGTGCCACCTCCCCCGGGGGTCAGCCCCAGCATTTT
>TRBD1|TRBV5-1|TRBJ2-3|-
CASSGTGGTDTQYF
TGCGCCAGCAGCGGGACAGGGGGCACAGATACGCAGTATTTT
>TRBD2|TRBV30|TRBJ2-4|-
CAWSPLAGIGKNIQYF
TGTGCCTGGAGTCCACTAGCGGGAATCGGCAAAAACATTCAGTACTTC
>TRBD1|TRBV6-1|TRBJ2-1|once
CASSESLGQGRNEFF
TGTGCCAGCAGTGAAAGTCTGGGACAGGGGAGGAATGAGTTCTTC
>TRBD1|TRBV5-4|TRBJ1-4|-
CASSRDRDATNEKLFF
TGTGCCAGCAGCCGGGACAGGGATGCAACTAATGAAAAACTGTTTTTT
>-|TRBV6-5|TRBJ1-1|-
CASRSGSNTEAFF
TGTGCCAGCAGGTCAGGTTCGAACACTGAAGCTTTCTTT
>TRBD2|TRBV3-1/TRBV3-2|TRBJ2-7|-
CASSQDAGGPYEQYF
TGTGCCAGCAGCCAAGATGCGGGAGGGCCCTACGAGCAGTACTTC
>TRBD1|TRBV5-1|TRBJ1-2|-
CASSMDRDYGYTF
TGCGCCAGCAGCATGGACAGGGACTATGGCTACACCTTC